This passage covers 18 T cell receptor beta chains from one sample sequenced in a study of blood T cell repertoires in COVID-19 (dated by TCRdb to the early 2020s). The method was the immunoSEQ multiplex PCR assay. The immuneACCESS repertoire file appears here via TCRdb, limited to in-frame rearrangements. These files lack a portion of the clones; in checked studies, under half of the deficit traces to unresolved V genes, and the cause of the others is not known. The sample table records roughly 70,000 clones; over 75% of these occur just once. The leading ten clones occupy around 4.3% of the sample. Sequencing was done on a sample of peripheral blood. The receptors originated from an older woman with acute or convalescent COVID-19.

A few counts support this clone. The V call is TRBV18, the J call TRBJ1-2, with a weak D call TRBD1 (6 bases). Trimming left V 3 bases short and J 8 bases short, with 13 bases between. The CDR3 is 13 amino acids. In germline, CDR1 is KGHSH, CDR2 LQKENI. The chain's CDR3 is CASSPSRDRGYTF. CDR3 coding DNA: TGTGCCAGCTCACCCTCTCGTGACAGGGGCTACACCTTC. Supplemented by reference TRBV18 and TRBJ1-2, the full variable domain reads NAGVMQNPRHLVRRRGQEARLRCSPMKGHSHVYWYRQLPEEGLKFMVYLQKENIIDESGMPKERFSAEFPKEGPSILRIQQVVRGDSAAYFCASSPSRDRGYTFGSGTRLTVV.

This chain links TRBV7-2 with TRBJ1-2; 7 bases are a match to TRBD1. The V and J ends lost 4 bases and 5 bases, in that order; junction bases with no gene match: 7. The germline gives CDR1 SGHTA, CDR2 FQGNSA. The CDR3 is made up of 14 amino acids. Written as DNA, the CDR3 is TGTGCCAGCAGCTCCAAGGGGGCAAAGTATGGCTACACCTTC. Protein sequence: CASSSKGAKYGYTF.

V and J are TRBV5-4 and TRBJ2-3; 9 bases fit TRBD1. J was trimmed by 3 bases and V by 2 bases; bases with no gene match: 10. The CDR3 length is 17 residues. CDR1 and CDR2 from the germline V gene are SGHNT and YYREEE (reference sequence). The CDR3 is CASSFKKTGGLTDTQYF. The CDR3 DNA reads as TGTGCCAGCAGCTTTAAAAAAACAGGGGGCTTGACAGATACGCAGTATTTT.

The chain couples TRBV6-5 to TRBJ1-1; D uncertain. The V gene lost 5 bases and the J gene lost 3 bases, with 16 bases spanning the gap. Germline CDR1 reads MNHEY; CDR2 reads SVGAGI. This CDR3 comprises 15 residues. The CDR3 reads CASSKSPIRYTEAFF. The CDR3 bases are TGTGCCAGCAGTAAGAGCCCCATCCGATACACTGAAGCTTTCTTT.

This clone was counted once. The chain has TRBV7-9 and TRBJ1-2, with 8 nucleotides matching TRBD1. V shed 1 base, J shed 4 bases, and the junction held 2 bases outside the gene matches. This CDR3 has 14 residues. The germline CDR1 and CDR2 sequences are SEHNR and FQNEAQ (reference sequence). CDR3 bases: TGTGCCAGCAGCTTAGGGACAGGGACCTATGGCTACACCTTC. Translated, it gives CASSLGTGTYGYTF.

This clone appeared once. This rearrangement joins TRBV9 to TRBJ1-4, with 9 bases identical to TRBD1. V dropped 3 bases and J dropped 8; count of bases not matched to a gene: 11. This CDR3 is 16 amino acids long. Germline CDR1 and CDR2: SGDLS and YYNGEE. The CDR3 reads CASSAWGTGRNEKLFF. Written as DNA, the CDR3 is TGTGCCAGCAGCGCGTGGGGGACAGGGAGAAACGAAAAACTGTTTTTT.

This clone appeared a single time. The V gene is TRBV29-1, the J gene TRBJ2-1, with a tentative D call TRBD2 (5 bases). Deletions cut 5 bases from V and 10 bases from J, with 12 bases between. CDR1 is SQVTM and CDR2 is ANQGSEA in the germline V gene. CDR3 size: 11 residues. This chain's CDR3 is CSVRVAREQFF. CDR3 in DNA: TGCAGCGTTCGTGTAGCGAGGGAGCAGTTCTTC.

This chain uses TRBV5-4 with TRBJ1-1, with D possibly matching TRBD1 (5 bases). Germline V gene data show CDR1 as SGHNT and CDR2 as YYREEE (reference sequence). This CDR3 has 14 amino acids. Trimming left V 0 bases short and J 4 bases short, with 10 bases between. The CDR3, as DNA: TGTGCCAGCAGCTTGGAAGGGGATTTCACTGAAGCTTTCTTT. Protein product: CASSLEGDFTEAFF.

The rearrangement joins TRBV7-2 to TRBJ1-2; D possibly corresponds to TRBD1 (6 bases). Germline lookup yields CDR1 SGHTA and CDR2 FQGNSA. Trimming took 4 bases from V and 7 from J, leaving 10 bases between them. The CDR3 spans 12 residues. The CDR3 spells CASSSTGFGYTF. CDR3 DNA: TGTGCCAGCAGCTCCACAGGGTTTGGCTACACCTTC.

V and J are TRBV5-8 and TRBJ2-2, with 10 bases fitting TRBD2. Trimming removed 0 bases from V and 5 bases from J; junction bases left unmatched: 1. The germline V gene encodes CDR1 SGHTS and CDR2 YDEGEE. The length of the CDR3 is 15 residues. CDR3 sequence reads: CASSLASGSTGELFF. The CDR3 DNA reads as TGTGCCAGCAGCTTGGCTAGCGGGAGTACCGGGGAGCTGTTTTTT.

The chain has TRBV30 and TRBJ1-1; D not certain. Between the trimmed V and J ends, which lost 2 bases and 8 bases, there was a span of 12 bases. Germline-derived CDR1 and CDR2 are GTSNPN and SVGIG (reference sequence). The CDR3 has 12 residues. The CDR3 nucleotides read TGTGCCTGGAGTTTAGGAATAGCGGAAGCTTTCTTT. Translation gives CAWSLGIAEAFF.

This clone was counted between two and nine times. The chain combines TRBV18 with TRBJ2-7, with D possibly being TRBD2 (5 bases). Looked up from germline, CDR1 is KGHSH and CDR2 is LQKENI. This CDR3 is 14 amino acids long. V was clipped by 4 bases and J by 3 bases, with 13 bases between them. CDR3 region: CASSRGLGDYEQYF. The CDR3 bases are TGTGCCAGCTCACGCGGACTGGGAGACTACGAGCAGTACTTC.

The chain is built from TRBV28 and TRBJ2-1; D gene uncertain. The V gene's germline CDR1 is MDHEN and CDR2 SYDVKM. Trimming shortened V by 1 base and J by 9 bases, and 7 bases separated the two germline ends. The CDR3 consists of 12 residues. The CDR3: CASSLSPSEQFF. Here the CDR3 DNA reads TGTGCCAGCAGTTTATCCCCATCTGAGCAGTTCTTC.

The chain is built from TRBV5-1 and TRBJ2-3; weak D call: TRBD1 (6 bases). The V gene's germline CDR1 is SGHRS and CDR2 YFSETQ. With 1 base removed from V and 2 bases from J, the gap between germline ends came to 11 bases. The CDR3 is made up of 15 amino acids. DNA for the CDR3: TGCGCCAGCAGCTTGACCGGGACAACCACAGATACGCAGTATTTT. Amino acid sequence: CASSLTGTTTDTQYF.

This clone was recorded once. V is TRBV28 and J is TRBJ1-4; perhaps TRBD1 as D (6 bases). Per germline, CDR1 MDHEN and CDR2 SYDVKM. This CDR3 has 14 residues. V was cut by 3 bases and J by 7 bases, with 12 bases left in between. The CDR3, as DNA: TGTGCCAGCAGTTTCGGGGGGCCGGGTGAAAAACTGTTTTTT. It translates to CASSFGGPGEKLFF.

In its sample, this clone was seen a few times. The CDR3 spells CASSLDRGHGYTF. As DNA, the CDR3 is TGTGCCAGCAGCTTAGACAGGGGGCATGGCTACACCTTC. This chain connects TRBV11-2 to TRBJ1-2; TRBD1 aligns across 8 bases. Trimming at V came to 0 bases and at J to 6 bases, leaving 0 bases not matched to a gene. This CDR3 spans 13 amino acids. Looked up from germline, CDR1 is SGHAT and CDR2 is FQNNGV.

V and J are TRBV7-2 and TRBJ1-1; D gene ambiguous. This CDR3 is 15 amino acids long. Trimming removed 1 base at V and 1 base at J, with 10 bases between. The V gene's germline CDR1 is SGHTA and CDR2 FQGNSA. In nucleotides, the CDR3 is TGTGCCAGCAGCTTAGTACGAGGGCAGAACACTGAAGCTTTCTTT. This gives the protein CASSLVRGQNTEAFF.

This clone was detected only a few times. The gene calls are TRBV2 and TRBJ1-4; D gene unclear. CDR3 length: 13 residues. Trimming shortened V by 5 bases and J by 11 bases, and 15 bases separated the two germline ends. Germline V gene data show CDR1 as SNHLY and CDR2 as FYNNEI. The CDR3: CASSKTVAGKLFF. The CDR3, as DNA: TGTGCCAGCAGTAAAACGGTCGCGGGGAAACTGTTTTTT.